A selection of T cell receptor beta chains follows, all from one sample in a study of Graves' ophthalmopathy and Graves' hyperthyroidism. TCRdb independently ran MiXCR on the multiplex PCR reads; one entry per CDR3 protein. The sample consists of around 670,000 distinct CDR3 sequences, 35% to 50% of them appearing once. Sequencing was performed on peripheral blood. The source is an adult man with Graves' ophthalmopathy. Both conserved end residues are part of each CDR3. The order of the fields is D gene, J gene, clone size, V gene, CDR3 protein, CDR3 DNA. A D gene is named only where the DNA matches it firmly. Only part of the rows carry a size: once, few, many, or a class if the clone is expanded.

D: NA; J: TRBJ1-5; size: many; V: TRBV7-2; CDR3: CASSPGFGNSPHF; DNA: TGTGCCAGCAGCCCCGGATTCGGTAACTCCCCGCATTTT
D: NA; J: TRBJ2-5; size: few; V: TRBV5-4; CDR3: CASSRAAETQYF; DNA: TGTGCCAGCAGCAGGGCCGCTGAGACCCAGTACTTC
D: TRBD1; J: TRBJ1-6; size: NA; V: TRBV20-1; CDR3: CSARGTGGNSPLHF; DNA: TGCAGTGCTAGAGGGACAGGGGGAAATTCACCCCTCCACTTT
D: TRBD2; J: TRBJ2-3; size: NA; V: TRBV9; CDR3: CASSVVGTSEGSTDTQYF; DNA: TGTGCCAGCAGCGTCGTCGGGACTAGCGAGGGGAGCACAGATACGCAGTATTTT
D: TRBD1; J: TRBJ1-5; size: NA; V: TRBV7-2; CDR3: CASSQDSGGGAGQPQHF; DNA: TGTGCCAGCAGCCAAGATTCGGGAGGGGGCGCAGGACAGCCCCAGCATTTT
D: TRBD1; J: TRBJ2-5; size: NA; V: TRBV10-3; CDR3: CASRAVGTGDAGKTQYF; DNA: TGTGCCAGCAGGGCGGTGGGAACAGGGGACGCCGGGAAGACCCAGTACTTC
D: TRBD1; J: TRBJ2-5; size: many; V: TRBV15; CDR3: CATGQGDQETQYF; DNA: TGTGCCACCGGACAGGGTGACCAAGAGACCCAGTACTTC
D: NA; J: TRBJ1-1; size: many; V: TRBV7-8; CDR3: CASSSSFSDTEAFF; DNA: TGTGCCAGCAGCTCCTCATTTAGTGACACTGAAGCTTTCTTT
D: TRBD1; J: TRBJ1-5; size: NA; V: TRBV10-3; CDR3: CASSLSGTGVNQPQHF; DNA: TGTGCCAGCAGTTTATCTGGGACAGGGGTCAATCAGCCCCAGCATTTT
D: TRBD1; J: TRBJ1-2; size: few; V: TRBV9; CDR3: CASRGGGARGYTF; DNA: TGTGCCAGCAGGGGAGGGGGCGCGCGTGGCTACACCTTC
D: NA; J: TRBJ2-5; size: many; V: TRBV7-9; CDR3: CATVGGAQETQYF; DNA: TGTGCCACCGTTGGGGGGGCCCAAGAGACCCAGTACTTC
D: NA; J: TRBJ1-1; size: NA; V: TRBV25-1; CDR3: CASRRTHNTEAFF; DNA: TGTGCCAGCAGACGGACACACAACACTGAAGCTTTCTTT